The next 24 T cell receptor beta chains were all read from a single sample in a study of T cell repertoires in cytomegalovirus infection. Each CDR3 protein gets one entry after TCRdb re-called the reads with MiXCR. The sample carries about 530,000 distinct CDR3 sequences, about 30% recorded once. The sequencing sample was made of PBMCs. Source of these receptors: a human donor in good health (CMV status not recorded). Some clones in this sample may be carry-over from other donors' samples.

This clonotype was picked up a small number of times. This rearrangement joins TRBV19 to TRBJ1-3; a weak D match, TRBD1 (5 bases). Per germline, CDR1 LNHDA and CDR2 SQIVND (reference sequence). The CDR3 contains 11 residues. V was cut by 8 bases and J by 4 bases, with 6 bases left in between. This CDR3 is CASGHGNTIYF. CDR3 DNA sequence: TGTGCCAGTGGACACGGAAACACCATATATTTT.

V usage is TRBV2 and J usage is TRBJ2-3, with a possible D match to TRBD2 (5 bases). The germline V and J ends were trimmed by 6 bases and 2 bases, with 15 bases remaining between them. Germline CDR1 SNHLY, CDR2 FYNNEI. CDR3 length: 15 amino acids. The CDR3 region has the DNA TGTGCCAGCAGCCTAGCCTTGTCCAACACAGATACGCAGTATTTT. Protein: CASSLALSNTDTQYF.

This clonotype was seen a handful of times. The chain combines TRBV20-1 with TRBJ1-1; D remains unclear. The germline V gene encodes CDR1 DFQATT and CDR2 SNEGSKA (reference sequence). CDR3 length: 11 amino acids. CDR3: CLVSGNTEAFF. The CDR3 coding sequence is TGCCTAGTGTCGGGGAACACTGAAGCTTTCTTT.

This clonotype was detected ten times or more. The V call is TRBV11-2, the J call TRBJ2-3; unclear D gene. V lost 3 bases and J lost 2, with 9 bases in between. This CDR3 is built from 14 residues. Germline V lookup: CDR1 SGHAT, CDR2 FQNNGV. CDR3 amino acids: CASSFPSHTDTQYF. The CDR3 coding sequence is TGTGCCAGCAGCTTTCCCAGTCACACAGATACGCAGTATTTT.

This rearrangement joins TRBV29-1 to TRBJ2-4; D unclear. Germline-derived CDR1 and CDR2 are SQVTM and ANQGSEA. There are 13 residues in the CDR3. The DNA of the CDR3 is TGCAGTTCCGAACCCCTAGCCAAAAACATTCAGTACTTC. This gives the protein CSSEPLAKNIQYF. The full variable domain, with the rest looked up from reference TRBV29-1 and TRBJ2-4, is SAVISQKPSRDICQRGTSLTIQCQVDSQVTMMFWYRQQPGQSLTLIATANQGSEATYESGFVIDKFPISRPNLTFSTLTVSNMSPEDSSIYLCSSEPLAKNIQYFGAGTRLSVL.

This clonotype has more than one count but fewer than ten. The chain couples TRBV7-6 to TRBJ2-7; D assignment may be TRBD1 or TRBD2 (5 bases each). Deletions cut 5 bases from V and 5 bases from J, with 13 bases between. The CDR3 contains 13 residues. CDR1 SGHVS and CDR2 FNYEAQ come from the germline V gene. The CDR3: CASSPGQGDEQYF. For the CDR3, the DNA is TGTGCCAGCAGCCCGGGGCAGGGAGACGAGCAGTACTTC.

This clonotype was recorded at least ten times. The chain has TRBV12-3 or TRBV12-4 and TRBJ2-6; D could derive from TRBD1 or TRBD2 (6 bases each). Between the trimmed V and J ends, which lost 8 bases and 3 bases, there was a span of 14 bases. This CDR3 has 15 residues. CDR3: CASWTGGGGANVLTF. CDR3 coding DNA: TGTGCCAGCTGGACCGGGGGCGGTGGGGCCAACGTCCTGACTTTC.

The chain carries TRBV6-6 and TRBJ1-1, with D perhaps matching TRBD1 (5 bases). Trimming left V 5 bases short and J 1 base short, with 14 bases between. There are 15 residues in the CDR3. Germline CDR1 reads MNHNY; CDR2 reads SVGAGI (reference sequence). DNA for the CDR3: TGTGCCAGCAGTCATGAAGGGGCGGGGAACACTGAAGCTTTCTTT. Amino acids: CASSHEGAGNTEAFF.

The J gene is TRBJ1-1, the V gene TRBV19; 7 positions agree with TRBD1. After removal of 1 base from V and 0 bases from J, the junction contained 2 bases not matched to a gene. Germline-derived CDR1 and CDR2 are LNHDA and SQIVND (reference sequence). The CDR3 spans 15 residues. Here the CDR3 DNA reads TGTGCCAGTAGTATAGTGGACAGGTTGAACACTGAAGCTTTCTTT. Translation: CASSIVDRLNTEAFF.

This clonotype was detected many times. The CDR3 protein is CASSLQGAGYGYTF. For the CDR3, the DNA is TGTGCCAGCAGCTTACAGGGGGCCGGCTATGGCTACACCTTC. V is TRBV7-2 and J is TRBJ1-2, with 8 nucleotides matching TRBD1. V shed 2 bases, J shed 4 bases, and the junction held 3 bases outside the gene matches. There are 14 residues in the CDR3. The germline CDR1 and CDR2 sequences are SGHTA and FQGNSA.

The table lists this clonotype with many counts. The V gene is TRBV7-4, the J gene TRBJ1-2, with D tentatively TRBD1 (5 bases). CDR3 length: 16 residues. V lost 1 base and J lost 6, with 18 bases in between. CDR1 is SGHVT and CDR2 is SQSDAQ in the germline V gene. The DNA for the CDR3 is TGTGCCAGCAGCTTAGGGGGCCCGACGGGGTCCAATGGCTACACCTTC. Translation: CASSLGGPTGSNGYTF. Complete variable domain (other parts from reference TRBV7-4 and TRBJ1-2): GAGVSQSPRYKVAKRGRDVALRCDSISGHVTLYWYRQTLGQGSEVLTYSQSDAQRDKSGRPSGRFSAERPERSVSTLKIQRTEQGDSAVYLCASSLGGPTGSNGYTFGSGTRLTVV.

The J gene is TRBJ2-3, the V gene TRBV27; D possibly corresponds to TRBD2 (6 bases). Per the germline V gene, CDR1 is MNHEY and CDR2 is SMNVEV (reference sequence). The CDR3 extends over 14 amino acids. V was pared by 2 bases and J by 5 bases, with 11 bases between. The CDR3 region is CASSLEVRGDTQYF. The CDR3 DNA reads TGTGCCAGCAGTTTAGAGGTGCGGGGAGATACGCAGTATTTT.

In its sample, this clonotype was seen many times. The chain employs TRBV10-3 and TRBJ2-7; no clear D gene. Germline CDR1 is ENHRY and CDR2 is SYGVKD. The V end lost 2 bases, the J end lost 1 base, and 6 bases lay between the germline ends. The CDR3 has 13 residues. The CDR3 spells CAISEGRSYEQYV. The DNA for the CDR3 is TGTGCCATCAGTGAGGGCAGATCCTACGAGCAGTACGTC.

The chain couples TRBV7-9 to TRBJ1-1; D call uncertain. Per the germline V gene, CDR1 is SEHNR and CDR2 is FQNEAQ (reference sequence). With 6 bases removed from V and 6 bases from J, the gap between germline ends came to 14 bases. The CDR3 contains 13 residues. The CDR3 loop reads CASRVPLGPEAFF. CDR3 DNA sequence: TGTGCCAGCAGAGTGCCCCTTGGCCCTGAAGCTTTCTTT.

This chain connects TRBV19 to TRBJ2-5; D not resolved. The CDR3 contains 13 residues. Looked up from germline, CDR1 is LNHDA and CDR2 is SQIVND (reference sequence). Between the trimmed V and J ends, which lost 4 bases and 3 bases, there was a span of 9 bases. The CDR3 DNA follows: TGTGCCAGTAGTACTTTTGTTGAAGAGACCCAGTACTTC. Its translation: CASSTFVEETQYF.

The V gene is TRBV11-3, the J gene TRBJ1-4; 9 bases are shared with TRBD1. The V segment lost 7 bases and the J segment 4 bases; nucleotides outside the gene matches: 10. CDR1 SGHNT and CDR2 YENEEA come from the germline V gene. This CDR3 is built from 16 residues. Written as DNA, the CDR3 is TGTGCCAGCATCGCTCGCGGGACAGGGCATAATGAAAAACTGTTTTTT. It translates to CASIARGTGHNEKLFF.

This clonotype showed up many times. V and J are TRBV7-2 and TRBJ2-1; a weak D match, TRBD1 (7 bases). The CDR3 is 14 amino acids. Germline V gives CDR1 SGHTA, CDR2 FQGNSA. The ends were cut back, 4 bases at V and 8 bases at J, with 15 bases in the middle. This CDR3 is CASSSPGGSYEQFF. The CDR3 DNA is TGTGCCAGCAGCTCCCCAGGGGGGAGCTATGAGCAGTTCTTC.

Only a few counts were recorded for this clonotype. V and J are TRBV11-3 and TRBJ2-2; TRBD1 matches 7 bases. With V trimmed by 1 base and J by 6 bases, 5 bases remained unmatched. Germline V lookup: CDR1 SGHNT, CDR2 YENEEA. This CDR3 region has 15 residues. CDR3 loop: CASSLVTQGPGELFF. The CDR3 DNA reads TGTGCCAGCAGCTTAGTAACACAGGGGCCCGGGGAGCTGTTTTTT. The whole variable domain, remainder taken from reference TRBV11-3 and TRBJ2-2, is EAGVVQSPRYKIIEKKQPVAFWCNPISGHNTLYWYLQNLGQGPELLIRYENEEAVDDSQLPKDRFSAERLKGVDSTLKIQPAELGDSAVYLCASSLVTQGPGELFFGEGSRLTVL.

This clonotype has only a few counts. The chain joins TRBV6-2 or TRBV6-3 to TRBJ2-5, with D unclear. CDR1 is MNHEY and CDR2 is SVGEGT in the germline V gene. The CDR3 has 12 amino acids. V lost 4 bases to trimming and J lost 7 bases, with 10 bases between them. The CDR3 bases are TGTGCCAGCAGTTCTAATTTCAGGACCCAGTACTTC. This encodes CASSSNFRTQYF.

The V gene is TRBV20-1, the J gene TRBJ2-1; D remains unclear. This CDR3 comprises 13 residues. Germline V gene lookup returns CDR1 DFQATT and CDR2 SNEGSKA (reference sequence). Trimming took 1 base from V and 5 from J, leaving 9 bases between them. Written as DNA, the CDR3 is TGCAGTGCTAGAGCAGCGCGTAACAATGAGCAGTTCTTC. Its translation: CSARAARNNEQFF.

The CDR3 reads CASRVAVAEQFF. The CDR3 nucleotides are TGTGCCAGCAGGGTAGCGGTTGCGGAGCAGTTCTTC. This chain joins TRBV2 and TRBJ2-1, with a possible D match to TRBD2 (6 bases). CDR1 SNHLY and CDR2 FYNNEI come from the germline V gene. The V end was cut by 6 bases, the J end by 10 bases, with 13 bases between. The CDR3 runs 12 residues.

The chain uses TRBV7-9 and TRBJ1-4; TRBD1 might be the D (5 bases). V lost 6 bases and J 5 bases, leaving 16 bases between the germline ends. Germline CDR1 SEHNR, CDR2 FQNEAQ (reference sequence). This CDR3 has 15 amino acids. DNA of the CDR3: TGTGCCAGCAGTACGACCGAGGGGAGGAATGAAAAACTGTTTTTT. This translates into CASSTTEGRNEKLFF.

The J gene is TRBJ1-1, the V gene TRBV5-4; perhaps TRBD1 as D (5 bases). This CDR3 is built from 14 residues. CDR1 and CDR2 (germline): SGHNT, YYREEE (reference sequence). Trimming stripped 4 bases from V and 2 bases from J, with 12 bases between. CDR3 residues: CASSPLDRNTEAFF. The CDR3 coding sequence is TGTGCCAGCAGCCCTCTCGACAGAAACACTGAAGCTTTCTTT.

This chain uses TRBV6-5 with TRBJ2-3; D call uncertain. The V and J ends lost 2 bases and 1 base respectively, with 10 bases between them. Germline values: CDR1 MNHEY, CDR2 SVGAGI. The CDR3 is 15 residues long. This CDR3 is CASSYRNVGTDTQYF. In DNA form, the CDR3 reads TGTGCCAGCAGTTACAGGAATGTCGGCACAGATACGCAGTATTTT.